These T cell receptor beta chains were read from a single sample in a study of shared clonotypes between healthy human individuals. Sequenced by immunoSEQ multiplex PCR; TCRdb stores in-frame clones only, minus some. The repertoire holds some 2,500,000 clones, with just under 95% as singletons. Sequenced material: naive CD4+ T cells from PBMCs. The receptor set was obtained from a man between 18 and 35 years old in good health. Some clones in this sample may be carry-over from other donors' samples. The conserved cysteine and the conserved F or W are not part of the CDR3 here. D genes are given only for firm matches.

v_gene	len	j_gene	d_gene	CDR3aa
TRBV6-6	14	TRBJ2-1	-	ASSPRLRSSYNEQF
TRBV9	13	TRBJ2-5	TRBD1	ASSLGQGWGETQY
TRBV18	13	TRBJ1-2	TRBD1	ASSPMGQLPAHYT
TRBV7-2	11	TRBJ1-1	TRBD1	ASSWDRYTEAF
TRBV30	13	TRBJ2-7	-	AWSVRQVDPYEQY
TRBV27	13	TRBJ1-6	TRBD1	ASRRQGATNSPLH
TRBV27	13	TRBJ1-5	-	ASSPVGDHGQPQH
TRBV6-1	12	TRBJ2-7	TRBD2	ASGGASGRYEQY
TRBV4-3	14	TRBJ2-1	-	ASSQAPPLTDNEQF
TRBV2	13	TRBJ1-3	-	ASSEYGSAGNTIY
TRBV7-2	12	TRBJ2-3	-	ASSFLATTDTQY
TRBV28	14	TRBJ2-7	-	ASRTNRVKSSYEQY
TRBV6-1	13	TRBJ2-5	TRBD2	ASSGLLAAQETQY
TRBV5-1	14	TRBJ2-3	-	ASSLGWTPSGDTQY
TRBV6-1	11	TRBJ2-7	-	ASSSRAYYEQY
TRBV6-5	11	TRBJ1-2	-	ASSTRGELGYT
TRBV5-4	16	TRBJ1-3	TRBD1	ASSSRDRAPHPGNTIY
TRBV7-2	11	TRBJ2-1	-	ASSLRGAGEQF
TRBV7-2	9	TRBJ2-3	TRBD2	ASSFTSGMH
TRBV11-2	13	TRBJ1-1	-	ASSLMGGKVTEAF
TRBV28	10	TRBJ1-4	-	ASSLGGLKLF
TRBV28	11	TRBJ2-1	TRBD2	ASSFSSGSSGF
TRBV30	13	TRBJ1-5	TRBD1	AWRAGTGGFQPQH
TRBV4-3	13	TRBJ1-2	-	ASSQVYSQNYGYT
TRBV5-1	13	TRBJ1-1	-	ASSLEVRLSAEAF
TRBV20-1	8	TRBJ1-2	-	SPRGVGYT
TRBV6-1	12	TRBJ2-1	-	ASSLQDFYNEQF
TRBV7-8	14	TRBJ2-5	-	ASSLGGQGRGETQY
TRBV28	8	TRBJ1-4	-	ASGPEKLF
TRBV7-6	14	TRBJ2-1	TRBD2	ASSTMGAGAHNEQF
TRBV27	13	TRBJ2-7	-	ASSQRGELTYEQY
TRBV4-1	13	TRBJ1-6	-	ASSQELGGGSPLH
TRBV7-9	11	TRBJ1-5	-	ASSFGGNQPQH
TRBV5-1	15	TRBJ2-5	TRBD1	ASSFGGRLRQGETQY
TRBV29-1	13	TRBJ2-4	TRBD1	STTGGSGTKNIQY